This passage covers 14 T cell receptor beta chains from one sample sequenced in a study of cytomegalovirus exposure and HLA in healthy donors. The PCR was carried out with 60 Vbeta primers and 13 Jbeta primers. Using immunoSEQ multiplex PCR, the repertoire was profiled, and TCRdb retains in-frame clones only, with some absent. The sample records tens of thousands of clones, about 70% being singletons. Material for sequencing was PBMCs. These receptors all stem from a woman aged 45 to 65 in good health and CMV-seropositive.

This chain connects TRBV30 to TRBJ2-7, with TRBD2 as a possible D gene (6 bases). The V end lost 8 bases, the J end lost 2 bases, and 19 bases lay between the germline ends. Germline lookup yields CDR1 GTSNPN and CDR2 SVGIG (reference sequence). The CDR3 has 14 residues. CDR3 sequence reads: CALTSGTGAYEQYF. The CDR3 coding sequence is TGTGCCCTAACTTCGGGGACTGGGGCCTACGAGCAGTACTTC.

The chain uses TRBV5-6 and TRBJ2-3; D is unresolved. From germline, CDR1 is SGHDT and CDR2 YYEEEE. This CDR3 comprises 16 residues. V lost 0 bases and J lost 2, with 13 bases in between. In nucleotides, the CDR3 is TGTGCCAGCAGCTTGGAGTTGCGATCAAACACAGATACGCAGTATTTT. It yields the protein CASSLELRSNTDTQYF.

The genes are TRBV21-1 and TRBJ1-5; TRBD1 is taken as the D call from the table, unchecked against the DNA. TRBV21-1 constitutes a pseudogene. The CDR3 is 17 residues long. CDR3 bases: TGTGCCAGCAGCAAAGTTCGTATCGCCAGAATTAATCAGCCCCAGCATTTT. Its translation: CASSKVRIARINQPQHF.

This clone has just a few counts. This CDR3 reads CASIKQGSNQPQHF. CDR3 sequence (DNA): TGTGCCAGCATAAAACAGGGATCCAATCAGCCCCAGCATTTT. The J gene is TRBJ1-5, the V gene TRBV28; perhaps TRBD1 as D (6 bases). The V gene's germline CDR1 is MDHEN and CDR2 SYDVKM. The CDR3 is 14 residues long. V lost 7 bases and J 3 bases, leaving 13 bases between the germline ends. The whole variable domain, filled in from reference TRBV28 and TRBJ1-5, reads DVKVTQSSRYLVKRTGEKVFLECVQDMDHENMFWYRQDPGLGLRLIYFSYDVKMKEKGDIPEGYSVSREKKERFSLILESASTNQTSMYLCASIKQGSNQPQHFGDGTRLSIL.

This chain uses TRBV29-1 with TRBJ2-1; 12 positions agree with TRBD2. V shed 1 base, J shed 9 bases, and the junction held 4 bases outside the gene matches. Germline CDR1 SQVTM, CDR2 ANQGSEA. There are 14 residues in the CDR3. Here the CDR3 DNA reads TGCAGCGTTGAAGTGTCTAGCGGGAGGGTTGAGCAGTTCTTC. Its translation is CSVEVSSGRVEQFF.

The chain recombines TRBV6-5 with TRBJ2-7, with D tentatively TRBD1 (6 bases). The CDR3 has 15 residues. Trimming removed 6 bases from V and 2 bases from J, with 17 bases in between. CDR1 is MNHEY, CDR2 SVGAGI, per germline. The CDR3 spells CASRVARDKTYEQYF. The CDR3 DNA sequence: TGTGCCAGCAGAGTAGCCCGGGACAAGACCTACGAGCAGTACTTC.

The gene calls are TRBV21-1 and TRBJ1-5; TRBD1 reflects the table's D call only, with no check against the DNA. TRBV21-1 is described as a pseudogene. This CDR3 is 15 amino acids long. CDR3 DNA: TGTGCCAGCAGCAAAGTTAAGGCAGACAACCAGCCCCAGCATTTT. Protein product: CASSKVKADNQPQHF.

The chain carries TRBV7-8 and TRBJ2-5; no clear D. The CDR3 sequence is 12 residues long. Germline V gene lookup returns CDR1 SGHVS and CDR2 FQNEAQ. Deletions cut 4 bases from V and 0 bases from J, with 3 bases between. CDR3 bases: TGTGCCAGCAGCTCCTACCAAGAGACCCAGTACTTC. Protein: CASSSYQETQYF. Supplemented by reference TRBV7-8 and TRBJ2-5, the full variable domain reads GAGVSQSPRYKVAKRGQDVALRCDPISGHVSLFWYQQALGQGPEFLTYFQNEAQLDKSGLPSDRFFAERPEGSVSTLKIQRTQQEDSAVYLCASSSYQETQYFGPGTRLLVL.

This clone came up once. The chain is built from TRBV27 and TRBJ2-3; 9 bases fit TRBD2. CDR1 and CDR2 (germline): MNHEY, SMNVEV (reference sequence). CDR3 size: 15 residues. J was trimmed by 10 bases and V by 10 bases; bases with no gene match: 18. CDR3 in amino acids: CATMEGAGGPISQYF. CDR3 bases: TGTGCCACCATGGAAGGGGCGGGAGGGCCTATTTCGCAGTATTTT.

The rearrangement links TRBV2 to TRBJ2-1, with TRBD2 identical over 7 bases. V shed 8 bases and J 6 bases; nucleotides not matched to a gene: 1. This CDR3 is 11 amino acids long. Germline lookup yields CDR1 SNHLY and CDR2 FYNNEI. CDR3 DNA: TGTGCCAGCGGGGAGGGCAATGAGCAGTTCTTC. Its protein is CASGEGNEQFF.

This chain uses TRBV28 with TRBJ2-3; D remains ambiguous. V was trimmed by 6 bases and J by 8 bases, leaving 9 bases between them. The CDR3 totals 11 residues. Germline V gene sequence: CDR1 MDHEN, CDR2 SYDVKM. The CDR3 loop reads CASSPYGTQYF. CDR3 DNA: TGTGCCAGCAGCCCGTACGGTACGCAGTATTTT.

The CDR3 region has the DNA TGTGCCTGGAGTTCGGACACCACTGAAGCTTTCTTT. This gives the protein CAWSSDTTEAFF. This chain connects TRBV30 to TRBJ1-1, with D possibly matching TRBD1 (5 bases). V shed 2 bases and J shed 4 bases, with 8 bases lying between them. Germline CDR1 reads GTSNPN; CDR2 reads SVGIG (reference sequence). CDR3 length: 12 residues.

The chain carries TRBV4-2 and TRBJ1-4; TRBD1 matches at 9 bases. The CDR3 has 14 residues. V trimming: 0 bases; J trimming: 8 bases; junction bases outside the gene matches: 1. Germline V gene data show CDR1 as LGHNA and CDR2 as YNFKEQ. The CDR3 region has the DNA TGTGCCAGCAGCCAAGAGGGACAGGGAGAAAAACTGTTTTTT. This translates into CASSQEGQGEKLFF.

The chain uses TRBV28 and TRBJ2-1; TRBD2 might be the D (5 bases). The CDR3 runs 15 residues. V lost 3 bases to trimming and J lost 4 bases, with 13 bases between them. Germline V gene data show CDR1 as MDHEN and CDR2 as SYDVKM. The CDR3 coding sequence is TGTGCCAGCAGTTTGTTGAGGGCATCTTACAATGAGCAGTTCTTC. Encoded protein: CASSLLRASYNEQFF.